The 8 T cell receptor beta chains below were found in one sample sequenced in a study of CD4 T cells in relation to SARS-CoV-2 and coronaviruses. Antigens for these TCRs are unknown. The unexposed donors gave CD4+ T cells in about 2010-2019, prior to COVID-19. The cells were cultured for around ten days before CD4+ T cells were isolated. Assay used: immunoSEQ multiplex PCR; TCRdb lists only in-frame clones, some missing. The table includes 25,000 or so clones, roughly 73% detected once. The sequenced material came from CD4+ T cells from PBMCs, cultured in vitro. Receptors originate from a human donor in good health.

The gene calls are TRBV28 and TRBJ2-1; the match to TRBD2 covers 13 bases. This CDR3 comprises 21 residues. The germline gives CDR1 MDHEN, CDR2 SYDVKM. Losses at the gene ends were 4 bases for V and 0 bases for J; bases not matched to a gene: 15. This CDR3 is CASSSSGLAGRAPSSYNEQFF. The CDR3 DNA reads TGTGCCAGCAGTTCCTCGGGACTAGCGGGGAGAGCCCCAAGCTCCTACAATGAGCAGTTCTTC.

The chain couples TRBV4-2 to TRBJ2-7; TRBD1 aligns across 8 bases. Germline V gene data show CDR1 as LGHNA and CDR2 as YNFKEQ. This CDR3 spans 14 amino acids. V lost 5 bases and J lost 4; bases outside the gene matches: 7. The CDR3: CASSSGTGSYEQYF. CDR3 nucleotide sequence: TGTGCCAGCAGCTCCGGGACAGGCTCGTACGAGCAGTACTTC.

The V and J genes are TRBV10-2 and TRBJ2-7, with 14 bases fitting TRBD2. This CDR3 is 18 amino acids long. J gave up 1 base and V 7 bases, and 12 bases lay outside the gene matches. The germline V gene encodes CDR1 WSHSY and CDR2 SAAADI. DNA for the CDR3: TGCGCCAGCACCCGATGGGGACTAGCGGGGGAGACGTCCTACGAGCAGTACTTC. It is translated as CASTRWGLAGETSYEQYF.

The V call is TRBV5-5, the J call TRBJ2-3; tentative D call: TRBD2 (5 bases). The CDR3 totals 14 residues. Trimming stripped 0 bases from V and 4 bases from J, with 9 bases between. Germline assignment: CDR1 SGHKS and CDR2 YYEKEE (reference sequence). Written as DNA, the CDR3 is TGTGCCAGCAGCTTGGACCTAGCCCCAGATACGCAGTATTTT. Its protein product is CASSLDLAPDTQYF. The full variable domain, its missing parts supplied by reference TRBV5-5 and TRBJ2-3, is DAGVTQSPTHLIKTRGQQVTLRCSPISGHKSVSWYQQVLGQGPQFIFQYYEKEERGRGNFPDRFSARQFPNYSSELNVNALLLGDSALYLCASSLDLAPDTQYFGPGTRLTVL.

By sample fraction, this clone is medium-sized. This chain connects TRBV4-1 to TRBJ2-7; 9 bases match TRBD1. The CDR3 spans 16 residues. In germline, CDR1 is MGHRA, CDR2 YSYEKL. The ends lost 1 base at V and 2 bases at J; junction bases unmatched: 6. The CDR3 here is CASSQGPGQGTYEQYF. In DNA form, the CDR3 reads TGCGCCAGCAGCCAAGGACCGGGACAGGGAACCTACGAGCAGTACTTC.

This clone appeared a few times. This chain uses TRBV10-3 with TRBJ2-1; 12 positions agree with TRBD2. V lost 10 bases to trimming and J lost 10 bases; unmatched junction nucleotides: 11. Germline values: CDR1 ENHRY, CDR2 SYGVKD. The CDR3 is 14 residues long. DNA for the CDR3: TGTGCCACCCTTCTAGCGGGGGGGCCGGGGGAGCAGTTCTTC. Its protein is CATLLAGGPGEQFF.

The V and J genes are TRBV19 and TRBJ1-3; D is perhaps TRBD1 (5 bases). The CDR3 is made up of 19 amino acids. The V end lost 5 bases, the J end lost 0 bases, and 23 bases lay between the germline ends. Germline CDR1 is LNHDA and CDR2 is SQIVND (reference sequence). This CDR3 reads CASSFGLGEFFLSGNTIYF. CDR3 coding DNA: TGTGCCAGTAGTTTCGGTTTGGGGGAATTTTTCCTCTCTGGAAACACCATATATTTT.

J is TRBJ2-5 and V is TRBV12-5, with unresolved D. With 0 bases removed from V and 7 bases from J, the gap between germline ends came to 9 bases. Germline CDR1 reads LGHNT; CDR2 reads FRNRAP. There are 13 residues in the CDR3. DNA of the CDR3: TGTGCTAGTGGTTTGGTCCAGCCCGGGACCCAGTACTTC. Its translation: CASGLVQPGTQYF.